Below, 18 T cell receptor beta chains from the same sample are listed, as sequenced in a study of cytomegalovirus exposure and HLA in healthy donors. Primers included in the PCR were 60 Vbeta and 13 Jbeta primers. Clones were read by immunoSEQ multiplex PCR, and TCRdb kept only the in-frame ones, dropping some. This repertoire includes 150,000 to 200,000 clones. Sequencing was carried out using PBMCs. All receptors come from a young man in good health and CMV-seronegative.

V gene TRBV6-1 combines with J gene TRBJ1-2; 10 nucleotides agree with TRBD1. With 9 bases clipped from V and 4 bases from J, the junction kept 2 bases outside the gene matches. This CDR3 has 12 residues. Germline CDR1 is MNHNS and CDR2 is SASEGT. The CDR3, as DNA: TGTGCCAGTAGACAGGGGGCCTATGGCTACACCTTC. The encoded protein is CASRQGAYGYTF.

The CDR3 region has the DNA TGTGCCAGCAGTGACCTAGCGGGGTCCCCGACAGATACGCAGTATTTT. Its protein is CASSDLAGSPTDTQYF. The chain carries TRBV6-4 and TRBJ2-3; TRBD2 matches 9 bases. Germline-derived CDR1 and CDR2 are MRHNA and SNTAGT. This CDR3 has 16 amino acids. V trimming: 2 bases; J trimming: 3 bases; junction bases outside the gene matches: 6.

V is TRBV2 and J is TRBJ2-3, with D possibly matching TRBD1 (5 bases). The V end lost 8 bases, the J end lost 0 bases, and 21 bases lay between the germline ends. CDR1 and CDR2 from the germline V gene are SNHLY and FYNNEI. The CDR3 loop spans 17 amino acids. The CDR3 region is CASLLNQGYKSTDTQYF. The CDR3 nucleotides are TGTGCCAGCTTATTGAACCAGGGTTATAAGAGCACAGATACGCAGTATTTT.

The chain has TRBV28 and TRBJ1-5; 9 nucleotides agree with TRBD1. The J segment lost 5 bases and the V segment lost 6 bases, leaving 11 bases of the junction unmatched. The CDR3 loop spans 16 amino acids. Germline V gene sequence: CDR1 MDHEN, CDR2 SYDVKM. CDR3 loop: CASRMTGGEWDQPQHF. The CDR3 nucleotides read TGTGCCAGCAGGATGACAGGGGGGGAGTGGGATCAGCCCCAGCATTTT.

The rearrangement links TRBV11-3 to TRBJ2-3; 8 positions agree with TRBD2. Germline V gives CDR1 SGHNT, CDR2 YENEEA. J was trimmed by 6 bases and V by 5 bases; bases with no gene match: 10. CDR3 length: 15 amino acids. The CDR3: CASSPGGGGSDTQYF. In DNA form, the CDR3 reads TGTGCCAGCAGCCCCGGGGGCGGGGGGTCGGATACGCAGTATTTT.

This CDR3 is CASSLGLAGVRNTGELFF. CDR3 DNA sequence: TGTGCCAGCAGCTTGGGACTAGCGGGAGTGAGGAACACCGGGGAGCTGTTTTTT. The chain has TRBV11-3 and TRBJ2-2, with 14 nucleotides matching TRBD2. The germline V gene has CDR1 SGHNT and CDR2 YENEEA. This CDR3 contains 18 residues. The V and J ends lost 3 bases and 1 base, in that order; junction bases with no gene match: 4.

The chain is built from TRBV30 and TRBJ1-2, with D maybe TRBD1 (5 bases). The germline V and J ends were trimmed by 8 bases and 14 bases, with 24 bases remaining between them. The CDR3 contains 12 residues. Germline V gene lookup returns CDR1 GTSNPN and CDR2 SVGIG (reference sequence). The CDR3 DNA follows: TGTGCCCATTGGGTATGGGAAGGGGCACAGACCTTC. Amino acid sequence: CAHWVWEGAQTF. Supplemented by reference TRBV30 and TRBJ1-2, the full variable domain reads SQTIHQWPATLVQPVGSPLSLECTVEGTSNPNLYWYRQAAGRGLQLLFYSVGIGQISSEVPQNLSASRPQDRQFILSSKKLLLSDSGFYLCAHWVWEGAQTFGSGTRLTVV.

The chain recombines TRBV7-9 with TRBJ2-5; 13 bases are a match to TRBD2. Germline V gene data show CDR1 as SEHNR and CDR2 as FQNEAQ (reference sequence). The V and J ends lost 4 bases and 1 base, in that order; junction bases with no gene match: 3. This CDR3 is 16 amino acids long. The CDR3 is CASSWGTSGAQETQYF. The CDR3 coding sequence is TGTGCCAGCAGCTGGGGGACTAGCGGGGCCCAAGAGACCCAGTACTTC. Combining the CDR3 with reference TRBV7-9 and TRBJ2-5 gives the whole variable domain DTGVSQNPRHKITKRGQNVTFRCDPISEHNRLYWYRQTLGQGPEFLTYFQNEAQLEKSRLLSDRFSAERPKGSFSTLEIQRTEQGDSAMYLCASSWGTSGAQETQYFGPGTRLLVL.

The chain recombines TRBV27 with TRBJ2-7; 7 bases fit TRBD1. V shed 6 bases and J 4 bases; nucleotides not matched to a gene: 6. Looked up from germline, CDR1 is MNHEY and CDR2 is SMNVEV (reference sequence). There are 13 residues in the CDR3. CDR3: CASRLTGVYEQYF. As DNA, the CDR3 is TGTGCCAGCAGACTTACAGGGGTGTACGAGCAGTACTTC.

V gene TRBV6-5 combines with J gene TRBJ1-1; D is ambiguous. Germline V CDR1 and CDR2: MNHEY, SVGAGI. The length of the CDR3 is 13 residues. V was cut by 6 bases and J by 0 bases, with 8 bases left in between. CDR3 in DNA: TGTGCCAGCAGACAGCTTATGAACACTGAAGCTTTCTTT. Protein product: CASRQLMNTEAFF.

The rearrangement joins TRBV19 to TRBJ1-1; TRBD1 agrees at 7 bases. CDR3 length equals 14 residues. The V segment lost 7 bases and the J segment 5 bases; nucleotides outside the gene matches: 10. In germline, CDR1 is LNHDA, CDR2 SQIVND (reference sequence). The CDR3 sequence: CASTDTGTVTEAFF. CDR3 nucleotides: TGTGCCAGTACCGATACCGGGACAGTAACTGAAGCTTTCTTT.

The chain joins TRBV7-6 to TRBJ1-4, with D perhaps matching TRBD1 (6 bases). This CDR3 has 13 amino acids. CDR1 SGHVS and CDR2 FNYEAQ come from the germline V gene. Trimming stripped 1 base from V and 11 bases from J, with 11 bases between. The CDR3: CASSLVGQPKLFF. The CDR3 bases are TGTGCCAGCAGCTTAGTAGGACAGCCCAAACTGTTTTTT.

In DNA, the CDR3 is TGTGCCTGGAAAGGGAGGGGATACGAGCAGTACTTC. Protein sequence: CAWKGRGYEQYF. V and J are TRBV30 and TRBJ2-7; TRBD2 matches 7 bases. Germline lookup yields CDR1 GTSNPN and CDR2 SVGIG (reference sequence). With 4 bases clipped from V and 4 bases from J, the junction kept 4 bases outside the gene matches. The CDR3 has 12 residues.

V and J are TRBV6-5 and TRBJ1-2; 12 nucleotides line up with TRBD1. CDR1 is MNHEY and CDR2 is SVGAGI in the germline V gene. V shed 0 bases and J 7 bases; nucleotides not matched to a gene: 3. The CDR3 is 15 residues long. CDR3 coding DNA: TGTGCCAGCAGTTACTCCGGGACAGGGGGCGGTGGCTACACCTTC. This codes for CASSYSGTGGGGYTF.

The chain couples TRBV27 to TRBJ2-7, with TRBD1 matching 7 bases. V shed 2 bases and J 8 bases; nucleotides not matched to a gene: 6. CDR3 length: 13 amino acids. Germline CDR1 reads MNHEY; CDR2 reads SMNVEV (reference sequence). The CDR3 DNA reads as TGTGCCAGCAGTTTAACTGGGACAGCAAAGCAGTACTTC. As protein: CASSLTGTAKQYF.

This rearrangement joins TRBV5-4 to TRBJ2-2, with 13 bases lining up with TRBD2. Germline V lookup: CDR1 SGHNT, CDR2 YYREEE (reference sequence). Losses at the gene ends were 3 bases for V and 5 bases for J; bases not matched to a gene: 10. The CDR3 sequence is 18 residues long. The CDR3 nucleotides read TGTGCCAGCAGCTGGGAACCCACTAGCGGGAGGGTAACCGGGGAGCTGTTTTTT. Amino acid sequence: CASSWEPTSGRVTGELFF.

The CDR3 nucleotides read TGTGCCAGCAGCTCAGCTATCAGTAGCGGAAACTACGAGCAGTACTTC. Translated: CASSSAISSGNYEQYF. The chain recombines TRBV7-2 with TRBJ2-5; weak D call: TRBD2 (6 bases). The end of the DNA fits TRBJ2-7 better, so the J call may be wrong. Germline assignment: CDR1 SGHTA and CDR2 FQGNSA. The CDR3 runs to 16 residues.

The J gene is TRBJ2-2, the V gene TRBV5-1; D is possibly TRBD2 (6 bases). V was pared by 2 bases and J by 2 bases, with 13 bases between. The CDR3 is 16 residues long. Germline CDR1 SGHRS, CDR2 YFSETQ. The CDR3: CASSLRASDNTGELFF. Written as DNA, the CDR3 is TGCGCCAGCAGCTTACGGGCTAGCGATAACACCGGGGAGCTGTTTTTT.